The 27 T cell receptor beta chains below come from one sample, sequenced in a study of blood T cell repertoires in COVID-19. Assay: immunoSEQ multiplex PCR; the TCRdb copy retains only in-frame clones and omits some. The sample lists about 430,000 clones, roughly 88% occurring once. Input material: PBMCs or T cells enriched from blood (not recorded which). Receptors originate from a young woman who had been exposed to COVID-19.

The gene calls are TRBV6-5 and TRBJ1-4; weak D call: TRBD1 (6 bases). Germline values: CDR1 MNHEY, CDR2 SVGAGI. V shed 7 bases and J shed 7 bases, with 16 bases lying between them. The CDR3 is 14 residues long. This chain's CDR3 is CASKVTGWLEKLFF. CDR3 in DNA: TGTGCCAGCAAGGTGACAGGATGGCTTGAAAAACTGTTTTTT.

The rearrangement joins TRBV29-1 to TRBJ1-2; D possibly corresponds to TRBD1 (6 bases). This CDR3 is built from 11 residues. V was pared by 3 bases and J by 8 bases, with 10 bases between. Germline V lookup: CDR1 SQVTM, CDR2 ANQGSEA. The CDR3 loop is CSVDQGSGYTF. CDR3 DNA sequence: TGCAGCGTTGATCAGGGGTCCGGCTACACCTTC.

The chain uses TRBV19 and TRBJ1-5; 7 bases are a match to TRBD1. This CDR3 spans 19 amino acids. Trimming removed 0 bases from V and 0 bases from J; junction bases left unmatched: 11. Germline-derived CDR1 and CDR2 are LNHDA and SQIVND (reference sequence). CDR3 in amino acids: CASSIEPGQKRYSNQPQHF. The CDR3 nucleotides are TGTGCCAGTAGTATAGAACCGGGACAGAAAAGATATAGCAATCAGCCCCAGCATTTT.

V gene TRBV24-1 combines with J gene TRBJ2-2; possibly TRBD1 for D (6 bases). The germline CDR1 and CDR2 sequences are KGHDR and SFDVKD. The CDR3 contains 16 residues. The V end was cut by 5 bases, the J end by 6 bases, with 18 bases between. CDR3: CATSAPETGGSGELFF. Here the CDR3 DNA reads TGTGCCACCAGTGCTCCGGAGACAGGTGGTTCCGGGGAGCTGTTTTTT.

This clone was found once. The rearrangement joins TRBV6-6 to TRBJ2-7; 8 bases match TRBD2. Germline CDR1 is MNHNY and CDR2 is SVGAGI (reference sequence). Unmatched junction bases numbered 14, after V lost 6 bases and J lost 4 bases. The CDR3 length is 16 residues. The CDR3 reads CASSIHSGVVKYEQYF. The CDR3 DNA reads as TGTGCCAGCAGCATACATAGCGGGGTGGTGAAGTACGAGCAGTACTTC.

As to this clone: One end of the junction does not line up with germline, which may come from a read error. The chain combines TRBV7-9 with TRBJ2-5; tentatively, D is TRBD2 (6 bases). Germline CDR1 reads SEHNR; CDR2 reads FQNEAQ (reference sequence). The CDR3 contains 14 residues. CDR3 sequence (DNA): TGTGCCAGCAGCGTAGCGGTTTTAGAAGAGACCCAGTACTTC. Translation gives CASSVAVLEETQYF.

V usage is TRBV10-2 and J usage is TRBJ2-3, with 8 bases identical to TRBD2. V trimming: 4 bases; J trimming: 0 bases; junction bases outside the gene matches: 6. CDR1 and CDR2 (germline): WSHSY, SAAADI. This CDR3 comprises 16 residues. In DNA, the CDR3 is TGCGCCAGCAGTGTTTCAGGACTAGCCAGCACAGATACGCAGTATTTT. It codes for CASSVSGLASTDTQYF.

The count of this clone is one. The gene calls are TRBV3-1 (or the pseudogene TRBV3-2) and TRBJ2-3; TRBD2 matches at 7 bases. The CDR3 extends over 14 amino acids. Trimming cost V 10 bases and J 3 bases; bases outside gene matches: 10. The germline V gene has CDR1 LGHDT and CDR2 YNNKEL (reference sequence). CDR3 sequence: CAISAGEWTDTQYF. The DNA for the CDR3 is TGTGCCATCTCCGCGGGAGAGTGGACAGATACGCAGTATTTT.

The chain joins TRBV19 to TRBJ1-5, with D perhaps matching TRBD1 (6 bases). Germline-derived CDR1 and CDR2 are LNHDA and SQIVND (reference sequence). V lost 5 bases, J lost 6 bases, and 14 bases lay in between. The CDR3 length is 14 residues. The CDR3 DNA is TGTGCCAGTAGTCCCACCCGACAGGTTCAGCCCCAGCATTTT. This translates into CASSPTRQVQPQHF.

The J gene is TRBJ1-5, the V gene TRBV3-1 (or the pseudogene TRBV3-2); 8 bases align to TRBD1. The germline gives CDR1 LGHDT, CDR2 YNNKEL (reference sequence). CDR3 length: 20 amino acids. J lost 0 bases, V lost 0 bases, and 13 bases had no gene match. CDR3 protein: CASSQDPGTGEIYSNQPQHF. CDR3 in DNA: TGTGCCAGCAGCCAAGATCCCGGGACAGGAGAAATTTATAGCAATCAGCCCCAGCATTTT.

This clone was observed a few times. This chain joins TRBV4-2 and TRBJ2-7; tentative D call: TRBD1 (5 bases). Germline CDR1 LGHNA, CDR2 YNFKEQ. Trimming took off 4 bases at V and 0 bases at J, with 16 bases between the two ends. CDR3 length equals 16 residues. CDR3 amino acids: CASSLTSGLSSYEQYF. CDR3 nucleotides: TGTGCCAGCAGCCTAACTTCAGGGCTTAGCTCCTACGAGCAGTACTTC.

The chain employs TRBV7-3 and TRBJ2-2, with a weak D call TRBD1 (8 bases). The V end was cut by 5 bases, the J end by 1 base, with 17 bases between. In germline, CDR1 is SGHTA, CDR2 FQGTGA. The CDR3 contains 17 residues. CDR3 sequence reads: CASSPSRGTGNTGELFF. CDR3 coding DNA: TGTGCCAGCAGCCCCTCGCGGGGGACAGGGAACACCGGGGAGCTGTTTTTT.

This clone showed up just once. The rearrangement joins TRBV5-6 to TRBJ1-2, with 9 bases fitting TRBD1. Germline-derived CDR1 and CDR2 are SGHDT and YYEEEE. Trimming cost V 4 bases and J 7 bases; bases outside gene matches: 8. The CDR3 is 14 residues long. Here the CDR3 DNA reads TGTGCCAGCAGCGCCGGACAGGGGTTAGGTGGCTACACCTTC. This encodes CASSAGQGLGGYTF. Combining the CDR3 with reference TRBV5-6 and TRBJ1-2 gives the whole variable domain DAGVTQSPTHLIKTRGQQVTLRCSPKSGHDTVSWYQQALGQGPQFIFQYYEEEERQRGNFPDRFSGHQFPNYSSELNVNALLLGDSALYLCASSAGQGLGGYTFGSGTRLTVV.

The rearrangement links TRBV2 to TRBJ2-2; a possible D gene is TRBD1 (6 bases). This CDR3 region has 15 residues. Per the germline V gene, CDR1 is SNHLY and CDR2 is FYNNEI. Trimming took 2 bases from V and 2 from J, leaving 9 bases between them. In DNA, the CDR3 is TGTGCCAGCAGTGAACCGGGACACAACACCGGGGAGCTGTTTTTT. Its translation: CASSEPGHNTGELFF.

This chain joins TRBV27 and TRBJ2-7; D perhaps matches TRBD1 (5 bases). The CDR3 is 14 amino acids. The germline CDR1 and CDR2 sequences are MNHEY and SMNVEV (reference sequence). Trimming stripped 3 bases from V and 3 bases from J, with 12 bases between. The CDR3 sequence is CASSFQGRFYEQYF. CDR3 coding DNA: TGTGCCAGCAGTTTCCAGGGAAGGTTCTACGAGCAGTACTTC.

The CDR3 is CASSDGTGGFNEQFF. CDR3 in DNA: TGTGCCAGCAGTGACGGGACGGGAGGGTTTAATGAGCAGTTCTTC. The rearrangement links TRBV6-4 to TRBJ2-1, with TRBD2 matching over 8 bases. The germline V gene has CDR1 MRHNA and CDR2 SNTAGT. J was trimmed by 7 bases and V by 2 bases; bases with no gene match: 7. This CDR3 is built from 15 residues.

Of note for this clone: At one of its ends the junction is not consistent with the germline gene, which may arise from a read error. The rearrangement joins TRBV7-7 to TRBJ2-2, with D hard to call. Germline lookup yields CDR1 SSHAT and CDR2 FNYEAQ (reference sequence). This CDR3 has 15 amino acids. CDR3 loop: CASSLASGNTGELFF. The CDR3 nucleotides are TGTGCTAGCAGCTTAGCATCAGGGAACACCGGGGAGCTGTTTTTT.

This rearrangement joins TRBV7-9 to TRBJ2-7; tentatively, D is TRBD2 (5 bases). Germline V CDR1 and CDR2: SEHNR, FQNEAQ (reference sequence). Trimming stripped 1 base from V and 0 bases from J, with 16 bases between. CDR3 length: 17 residues. In DNA form, the CDR3 reads TGTGCCAGCAGCTTAGTTGGAGGCAGCGCGAGCTCCTACGAGCAGTACTTC. This encodes CASSLVGGSASSYEQYF.

The chain carries TRBV2 and TRBJ1-1; TRBD1 is a possible D gene (6 bases). V gave up 8 bases and J gave up 1 base, with 11 bases separating them. Germline-derived CDR1 and CDR2 are SNHLY and FYNNEI. The CDR3 sequence is 13 residues long. CDR3 nucleotides: TGTGCCAGCTGCGGACAGACGAACACTGAAGCTTTCTTT. It is translated as CASCGQTNTEAFF.

The chain carries TRBV29-1 and TRBJ2-1, with TRBD2 matching over 8 bases. Germline V gives CDR1 SQVTM, CDR2 ANQGSEA. The ends lost 4 bases at V and 1 base at J; junction bases unmatched: 6. The CDR3 contains 15 residues. The DNA of the CDR3 is TGCAGCGTTGTTTCGCGGGAGGTTTCCTACAATGAGCAGTTCTTC. Translating it yields CSVVSREVSYNEQFF.

A note on this clone: Additional DNA sequences in this sample encode the identical CDR3. The chain uses TRBV18 and TRBJ1-4; the match to TRBD1 covers 7 bases. CDR1 KGHSH and CDR2 LQKENI come from the germline V gene. The CDR3 sequence is 13 residues long. The J segment lost 5 bases and the V segment lost 4 bases, leaving 1 base of the junction unmatched. CDR3 residues: CASSQGQNEKLFF. In DNA, the CDR3 is TGTGCCAGCTCACAGGGACAGAATGAAAAACTGTTTTTT.

The chain employs TRBV3-1 (or the pseudogene TRBV3-2) and TRBJ1-4, with D unresolved. The CDR3 totals 16 residues. The V gene's germline CDR1 is LGHDT and CDR2 YNNKEL (reference sequence). Trimming took off 0 bases at V and 3 bases at J, with 11 bases between the two ends. The CDR3, as DNA: TGTGCCAGCAGCCAAGATTTGGGTCGGGCTAATGAAAAACTGTTTTTT. Protein sequence: CASSQDLGRANEKLFF.

V is TRBV11-2 and J is TRBJ1-5; 7 nucleotides align to TRBD1. This CDR3 spans 15 amino acids. Trimming removed 5 bases from V and 2 bases from J; junction bases left unmatched: 6. Germline V gene data show CDR1 as SGHAT and CDR2 as FQNNGV. This chain's CDR3 is CASSEQGMGNQPQHF. CDR3 in DNA: TGTGCCAGCAGCGAACAGGGGATGGGCAATCAGCCCCAGCATTTT.

This clone turned up a few times. J is TRBJ2-3 and V is TRBV6-4, with D unresolved. CDR3 length equals 15 residues. V was pared by 2 bases and J by 1 base, with 10 bases between. Per germline, CDR1 MRHNA and CDR2 SNTAGT. The CDR3: CASSDAGSGTDTQYF. The CDR3 DNA is TGTGCCAGCAGTGACGCCGGGTCGGGCACAGATACGCAGTATTTT.

The chain joins TRBV5-1 to TRBJ2-7; 10 bases agree with TRBD1. The V gene's germline CDR1 is SGHRS and CDR2 YFSETQ. Trimming removed 4 bases from V and 2 bases from J; junction bases left unmatched: 12. The CDR3 consists of 17 residues. The CDR3 spells CASSPPRLGTGAYEQYF. CDR3 bases: TGCGCCAGCAGCCCCCCCCGCCTCGGGACAGGGGCCTACGAGCAGTACTTC.

This chain uses TRBV7-9 with TRBJ1-1, with D perhaps matching TRBD1 (5 bases). V lost 5 bases, J lost 11 bases, and 18 bases lay in between. The germline V gene has CDR1 SEHNR and CDR2 FQNEAQ (reference sequence). CDR3 length: 13 residues. This CDR3 reads CASSPGRDSSAFF. The CDR3 nucleotides are TGTGCCAGCAGCCCAGGCCGGGACTCCTCCGCTTTCTTT.

V is TRBV7-2 and J is TRBJ1-5; TRBD1 matches at 7 bases. Germline CDR1 SGHTA, CDR2 FQGNSA. V shed 5 bases, J shed 2 bases, and the junction held 6 bases outside the gene matches. This CDR3 is built from 15 residues. CDR3 nucleotide sequence: TGTGCCAGCAGCCGCGGACAGGAGCGCAATCAGCCCCAGCATTTT. Its translation: CASSRGQERNQPQHF.